The rows below give T cell receptor beta chains drawn from one sample of a study of T cells expressing NK-cell markers. TCRdb re-analyzed the 5' RACE reads; it lists each CDR3 protein once, without DNA. Its table lists about 370,000 distinct CDR3 sequences. Material: blood T cells: a sorted CD56 or NKG2C T cell subset, CD4+ or CD8+ T cells, or bulk PBMC T cells (not recorded which). The receptors originated from a woman aged 50 to 60 in good health. CDR3s include the opening cysteine and the closing phenylalanine or tryptophan. The order of the fields is J gene, V gene, CDR3 protein.

J gene: TRBJ2-4
V gene: TRBV15
CDR3 protein: CATSRAVGTGKNIQYF

J gene: TRBJ2-5
V gene: TRBV12-3/TRBV12-4
CDR3 protein: CASSLDRLEIQETQYF

J gene: TRBJ2-2
V gene: TRBV12-3/TRBV12-4
CDR3 protein: CASSSRVNTGELFF

J gene: TRBJ2-3
V gene: TRBV12-3/TRBV12-4
CDR3 protein: CASSSVGRLAGDTQYF

J gene: TRBJ2-1
V gene: TRBV12-3/TRBV12-4
CDR3 protein: CASSPRASGEYNEQFF

J gene: TRBJ2-3
V gene: TRBV20-1
CDR3 protein: CSAIGLTGKADTQYF

J gene: TRBJ2-7
V gene: TRBV7-9
CDR3 protein: CASSHRGRFSYEQYF

J gene: TRBJ2-2
V gene: TRBV7-7
CDR3 protein: CASSGDYIGELFF

J gene: TRBJ1-1
V gene: TRBV7-2
CDR3 protein: CASSGQALNTEAFF

J gene: TRBJ2-1
V gene: TRBV20-1
CDR3 protein: CSARDSAGFNEQFF

J gene: TRBJ2-5
V gene: TRBV24-1
CDR3 protein: CATSDSTSGDIEETQYF

J gene: TRBJ2-2
V gene: TRBV7-6
CDR3 protein: CASSLEAGGPGTGELFF

J gene: TRBJ1-5
V gene: TRBV15
CDR3 protein: CATSRRSEQPQHF

J gene: TRBJ2-3
V gene: TRBV9
CDR3 protein: CASSPRGLAGFTDTQYF

J gene: TRBJ2-7
V gene: TRBV20-1
CDR3 protein: CSASPQYEQYF

J gene: TRBJ1-2
V gene: TRBV27
CDR3 protein: CASSFGRGYGYTF

J gene: TRBJ2-3
V gene: TRBV7-3
CDR3 protein: CASSPVLAGRGLLMTDTQYF

J gene: TRBJ2-1
V gene: TRBV12-3/TRBV12-4
CDR3 protein: CASSLIQTGSYNEQFF

J gene: TRBJ2-4
V gene: TRBV11-2
CDR3 protein: CASSLLPAKNIQYF

J gene: TRBJ2-5
V gene: TRBV5-1
CDR3 protein: CASRETGGAETQYF

J gene: TRBJ1-5
V gene: TRBV12-5
CDR3 protein: CASGIGWPGNQPQHF

J gene: TRBJ2-1
V gene: TRBV24-1
CDR3 protein: CATSDLREFGNEQFF

J gene: TRBJ2-2
V gene: TRBV6-5
CDR3 protein: CASSYSSGPNTGELFF

J gene: TRBJ2-5
V gene: TRBV10-3
CDR3 protein: CAISGSGVGQETQYF

J gene: TRBJ2-1
V gene: TRBV20-1
CDR3 protein: CSAPTLSGSPSEQFF

J gene: TRBJ2-3
V gene: TRBV2
CDR3 protein: CALPAGDTQYF

J gene: TRBJ2-3
V gene: TRBV12-3/TRBV12-4
CDR3 protein: CASRRLAGTGGTQYF

J gene: TRBJ1-4
V gene: TRBV29-1
CDR3 protein: CSVRQGSNEKLFF

J gene: TRBJ2-7
V gene: TRBV13
CDR3 protein: CASSLGLTPTSRTYEQYF

J gene: TRBJ1-1
V gene: TRBV29-1
CDR3 protein: CSVVTRGRGTEAFF

J gene: TRBJ2-4
V gene: TRBV24-1
CDR3 protein: CATSDSAGPVENIQYF

J gene: TRBJ2-1
V gene: TRBV5-1
CDR3 protein: CASSLSATSGKPIEQFF

J gene: TRBJ2-5
V gene: TRBV10-3
CDR3 protein: CAISEDREETQYF

J gene: TRBJ2-1
V gene: TRBV11-2
CDR3 protein: CASSARLAALYNEQFF

J gene: TRBJ2-1
V gene: TRBV12-3/TRBV12-4
CDR3 protein: CASSQQRELVF

J gene: TRBJ2-2
V gene: TRBV12-3/TRBV12-4
CDR3 protein: CASSLSIQNTGELFF

J gene: TRBJ2-5
V gene: TRBV29-1
CDR3 protein: CSVLGQVGETQYF

J gene: TRBJ2-1
V gene: TRBV20-1
CDR3 protein: CSARGTSGRYEQFF

J gene: TRBJ1-1
V gene: TRBV20-1
CDR3 protein: CSASTGALNTEAFF

J gene: TRBJ1-1
V gene: TRBV20-1
CDR3 protein: CSARVSMNTEAFF

J gene: TRBJ1-5
V gene: TRBV25-1
CDR3 protein: CASRGAGDYQPQHF

J gene: TRBJ1-1
V gene: TRBV6-5
CDR3 protein: CASSWDGLNTEAFF

J gene: TRBJ2-3
V gene: TRBV12-3/TRBV12-4
CDR3 protein: CASTQSGADTQYF

J gene: TRBJ1-4
V gene: TRBV21-1
CDR3 protein: CASPLQGADEKLFF

J gene: TRBJ1-2
V gene: TRBV2
CDR3 protein: CASSAVALGYTF

J gene: TRBJ2-5
V gene: TRBV27
CDR3 protein: CASAPIRGQEETQYF

J gene: TRBJ2-3
V gene: TRBV20-1
CDR3 protein: CSARLGWETDTQYF

J gene: TRBJ2-5
V gene: TRBV6-2/TRBV6-3
CDR3 protein: CAIRAGGQETQYF